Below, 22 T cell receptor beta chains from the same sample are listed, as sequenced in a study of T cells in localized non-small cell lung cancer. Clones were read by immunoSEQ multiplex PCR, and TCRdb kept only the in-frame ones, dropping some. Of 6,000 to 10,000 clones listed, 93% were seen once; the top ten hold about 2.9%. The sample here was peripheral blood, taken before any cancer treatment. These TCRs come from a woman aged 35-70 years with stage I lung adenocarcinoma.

CDR3 protein: CASSLGNSPLHF. The CDR3 DNA follows: TGTGCCAGCAGCTTGGGGAATTCACCCCTCCACTTT. V gene TRBV5-4 combines with J gene TRBJ1-6, with D unclear. Trimming took 0 bases from V and 7 from J, leaving 2 bases between them. This CDR3 is built from 12 residues. Per the germline V gene, CDR1 is SGHNT and CDR2 is YYREEE (reference sequence).

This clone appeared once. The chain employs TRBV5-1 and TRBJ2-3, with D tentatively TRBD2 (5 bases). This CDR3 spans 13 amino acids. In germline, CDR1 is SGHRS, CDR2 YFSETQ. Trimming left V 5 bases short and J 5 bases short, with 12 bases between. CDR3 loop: CASRLGPEDTQYF. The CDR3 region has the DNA TGCGCCAGCAGACTAGGCCCGGAAGATACGCAGTATTTT.

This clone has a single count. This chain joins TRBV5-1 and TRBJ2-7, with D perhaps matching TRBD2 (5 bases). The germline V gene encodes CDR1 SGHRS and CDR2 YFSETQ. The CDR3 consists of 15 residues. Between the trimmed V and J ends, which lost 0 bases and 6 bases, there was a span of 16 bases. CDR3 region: CASSLDTGSSLEQYF. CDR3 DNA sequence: TGCGCCAGCAGCTTGGATACGGGGAGTAGTCTCGAGCAGTACTTC. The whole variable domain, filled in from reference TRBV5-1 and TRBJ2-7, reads KAGVTQTPRYLIKTRGQQVTLSCSPISGHRSVSWYQQTPGQGLQFLFEYFSETQRNKGNFPGRFSGRQFSNSRSEMNVSTLELGDSALYLCASSLDTGSSLEQYFGPGTRLTVT.

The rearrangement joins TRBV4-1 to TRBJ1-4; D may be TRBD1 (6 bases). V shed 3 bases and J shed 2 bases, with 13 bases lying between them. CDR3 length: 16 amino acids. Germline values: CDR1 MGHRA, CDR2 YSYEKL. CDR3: CASSQGGQATNEKLFF. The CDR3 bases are TGCGCCAGCAGCCAGGGGGGACAAGCGACTAATGAAAAACTGTTTTTT.

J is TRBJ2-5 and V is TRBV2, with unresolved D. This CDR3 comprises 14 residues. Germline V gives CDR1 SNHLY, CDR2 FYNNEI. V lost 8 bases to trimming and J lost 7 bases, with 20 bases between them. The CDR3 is CASSDPLASRTQYF. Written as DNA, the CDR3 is TGTGCCAGCTCAGACCCCCTGGCAAGCAGGACCCAGTACTTC.

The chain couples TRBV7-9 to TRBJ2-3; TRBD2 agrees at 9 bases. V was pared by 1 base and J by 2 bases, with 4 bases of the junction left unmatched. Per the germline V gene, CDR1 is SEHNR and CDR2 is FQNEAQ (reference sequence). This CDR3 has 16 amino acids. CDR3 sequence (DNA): TGTGCCAGCAGCTTAGGACTAGCGGATTACACAGATACGCAGTATTTT. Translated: CASSLGLADYTDTQYF.

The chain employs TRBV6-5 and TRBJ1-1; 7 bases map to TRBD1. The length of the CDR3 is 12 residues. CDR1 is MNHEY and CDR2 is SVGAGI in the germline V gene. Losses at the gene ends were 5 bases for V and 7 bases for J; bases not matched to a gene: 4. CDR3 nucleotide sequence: TGTGCCAGCAGTCGACAGGGCGGTGAAGCTTTCTTT. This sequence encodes CASSRQGGEAFF.

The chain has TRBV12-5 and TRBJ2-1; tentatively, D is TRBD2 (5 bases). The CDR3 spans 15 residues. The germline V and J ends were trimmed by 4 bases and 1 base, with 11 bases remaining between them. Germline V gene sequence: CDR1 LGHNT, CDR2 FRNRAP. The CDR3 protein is CASGSPGLSYNEQFF. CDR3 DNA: TGTGCTAGTGGTTCCCCAGGACTGTCCTACAATGAGCAGTTCTTC.

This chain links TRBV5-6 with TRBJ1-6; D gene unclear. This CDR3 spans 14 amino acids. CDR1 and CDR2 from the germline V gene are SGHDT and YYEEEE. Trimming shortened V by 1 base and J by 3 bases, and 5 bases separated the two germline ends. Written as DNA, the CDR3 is TGTGCCAGCAGCTTGTCGGGCTATAATTCACCCCTCCACTTT. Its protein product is CASSLSGYNSPLHF.

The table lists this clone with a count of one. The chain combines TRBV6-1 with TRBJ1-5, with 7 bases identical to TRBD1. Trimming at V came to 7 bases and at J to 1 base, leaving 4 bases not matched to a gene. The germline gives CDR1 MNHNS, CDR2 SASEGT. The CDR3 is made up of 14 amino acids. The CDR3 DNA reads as TGTGCCAGCAACCCGACAGGGAGCAATCAGCCCCAGCATTTT. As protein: CASNPTGSNQPQHF.

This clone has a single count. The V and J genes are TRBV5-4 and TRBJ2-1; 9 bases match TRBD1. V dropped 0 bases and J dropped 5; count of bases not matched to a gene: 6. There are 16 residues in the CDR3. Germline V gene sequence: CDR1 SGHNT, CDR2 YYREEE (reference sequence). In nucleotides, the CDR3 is TGTGCCAGCAGCTTGGCTACGGGACAGGGACACAATGAGCAGTTCTTC. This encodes CASSLATGQGHNEQFF.

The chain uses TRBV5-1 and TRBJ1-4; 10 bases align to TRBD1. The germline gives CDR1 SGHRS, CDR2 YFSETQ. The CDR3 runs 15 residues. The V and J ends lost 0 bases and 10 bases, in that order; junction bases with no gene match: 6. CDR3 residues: CASSLAEGDRGKLFF. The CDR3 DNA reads TGCGCCAGCAGCTTGGCCGAGGGGGACAGGGGAAAACTGTTTTTT.

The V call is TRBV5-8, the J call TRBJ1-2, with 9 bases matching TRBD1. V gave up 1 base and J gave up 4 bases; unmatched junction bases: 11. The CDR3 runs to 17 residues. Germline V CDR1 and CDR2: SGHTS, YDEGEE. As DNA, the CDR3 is TGTGCCAGCAGCTTGAAGGGAGGGACAGGGAAAATCTATGGCTACACCTTC. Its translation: CASSLKGGTGKIYGYTF.

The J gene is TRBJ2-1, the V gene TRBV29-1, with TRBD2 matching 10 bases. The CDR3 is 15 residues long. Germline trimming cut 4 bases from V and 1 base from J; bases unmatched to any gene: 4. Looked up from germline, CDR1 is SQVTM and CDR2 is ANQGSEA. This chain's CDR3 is CSVVASGGSYNEQFF. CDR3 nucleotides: TGCAGCGTTGTGGCTAGCGGGGGATCCTACAATGAGCAGTTCTTC.

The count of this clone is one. CDR3 in DNA: TGTGCCAGCAGTTGGGGGCTTCTCAACTATGGCTACACCTTC. This codes for CASSWGLLNYGYTF. This chain links TRBV2 with TRBJ1-2; D possibly corresponds to TRBD1 (6 bases). V was shortened by 5 bases and J by 2 bases, with 12 bases between the two germline ends. Germline CDR1 is SNHLY and CDR2 is FYNNEI. There are 14 residues in the CDR3.

The CDR3 spells CATSRDRGRPGTQYF. The CDR3 DNA sequence: TGTGCCACCAGCAGAGACCGAGGGAGGCCAGGGACCCAGTACTTC. This chain connects TRBV15 to TRBJ2-5, with D tentatively TRBD2 (6 bases). The CDR3 is made up of 15 amino acids. V gave up 0 bases and J gave up 7 bases, with 15 bases separating them. From germline, CDR1 is LNHNV and CDR2 YYDKDF (reference sequence).

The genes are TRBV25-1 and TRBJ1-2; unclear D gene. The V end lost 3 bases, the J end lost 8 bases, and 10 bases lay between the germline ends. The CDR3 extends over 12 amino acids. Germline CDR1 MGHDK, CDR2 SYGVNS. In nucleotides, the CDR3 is TGTGCCAGCAGTGAGAGAGCAACCGGCTACACCTTC. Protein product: CASSERATGYTF.

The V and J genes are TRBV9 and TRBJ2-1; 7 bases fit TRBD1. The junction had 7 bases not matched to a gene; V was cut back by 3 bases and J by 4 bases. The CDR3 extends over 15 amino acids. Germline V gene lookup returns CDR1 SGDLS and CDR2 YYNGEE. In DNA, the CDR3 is TGTGCCAGCAGCGGCACCGGGACAGAGTACAATGAGCAGTTCTTC. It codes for CASSGTGTEYNEQFF.

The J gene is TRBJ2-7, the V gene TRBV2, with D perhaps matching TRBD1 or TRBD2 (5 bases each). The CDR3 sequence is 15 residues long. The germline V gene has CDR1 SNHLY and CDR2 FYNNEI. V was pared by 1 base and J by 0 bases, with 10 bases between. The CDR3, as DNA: TGTGCCAGCAGTGAAGGGGACCCGAACTCCTACGAGCAGTACTTC. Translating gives CASSEGDPNSYEQYF. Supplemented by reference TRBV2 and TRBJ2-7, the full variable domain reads EPEVTQTPSHQVTQMGQEVILRCVPISNHLYFYWYRQILGQKVEFLVSFYNNEISEKSEIFDDQFSVERPDGSNFTLKIRSTKLEDSAMYFCASSEGDPNSYEQYFGPGTRLTVT.

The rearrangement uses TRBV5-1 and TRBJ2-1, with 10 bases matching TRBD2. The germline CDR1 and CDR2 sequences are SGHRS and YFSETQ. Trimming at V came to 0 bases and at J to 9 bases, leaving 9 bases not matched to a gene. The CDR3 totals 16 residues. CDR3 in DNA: TGCGCCAGCAGCTTGGAAGCGGGGGGGCAAGTAGGTGAGCAGTTCTTC. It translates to CASSLEAGGQVGEQFF.

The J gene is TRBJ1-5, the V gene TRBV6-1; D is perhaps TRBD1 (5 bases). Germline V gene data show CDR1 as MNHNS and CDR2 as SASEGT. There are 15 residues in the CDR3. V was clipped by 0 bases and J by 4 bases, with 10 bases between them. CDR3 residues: CASSEAPGGNQPQHF. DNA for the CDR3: TGTGCCAGCAGTGAAGCTCCGGGGGGGAATCAGCCCCAGCATTTT.

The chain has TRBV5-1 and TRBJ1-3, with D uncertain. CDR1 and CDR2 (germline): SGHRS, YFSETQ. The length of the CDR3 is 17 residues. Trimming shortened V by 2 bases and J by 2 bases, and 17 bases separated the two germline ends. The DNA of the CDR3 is TGCGCCAGCAGCTTTAACGTGGCAGGAGAAGCTGGAAACACCATATATTTT. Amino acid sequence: CASSFNVAGEAGNTIYF.